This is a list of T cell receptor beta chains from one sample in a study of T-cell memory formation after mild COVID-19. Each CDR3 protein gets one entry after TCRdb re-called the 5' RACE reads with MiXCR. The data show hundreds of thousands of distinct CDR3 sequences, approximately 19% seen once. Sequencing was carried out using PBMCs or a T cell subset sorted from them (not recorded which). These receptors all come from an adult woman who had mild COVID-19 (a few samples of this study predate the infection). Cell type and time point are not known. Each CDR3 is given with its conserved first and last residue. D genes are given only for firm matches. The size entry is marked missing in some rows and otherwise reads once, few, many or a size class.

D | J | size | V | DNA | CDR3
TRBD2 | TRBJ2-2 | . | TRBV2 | TGTGCCAGCAGGGTCCGGGCGGGGGAGCTATACACCGGGGAGCTGTTTTTT | CASRVRAGELYTGELFF
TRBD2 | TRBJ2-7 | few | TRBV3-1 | TGTGCCAGCAGCCCTACTAGCGGGAGGGGCGAGCAGTACTTC | CASSPTSGRGEQYF
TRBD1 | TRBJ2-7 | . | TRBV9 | TGTGCCAGCAGCGTAGGGGACAGGGTACACGAGCAGTACTTC | CASSVGDRVHEQYF
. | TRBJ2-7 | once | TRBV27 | TGTGCCAGCAGCTATGGGAACCCTCGGCGCGAGCAGTACTTC | CASSYGNPRREQYF
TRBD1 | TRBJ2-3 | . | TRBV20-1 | TGCAGTGCTCGGGACAGGGGGCGCACAGATACGCAGTATTTT | CSARDRGRTDTQYF
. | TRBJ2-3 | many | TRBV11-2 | TGTGCCAGCAGCCCGGACAGTAGCACAGATACGCAGTATTTT | CASSPDSSTDTQYF
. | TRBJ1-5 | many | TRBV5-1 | TGCGCCAGCAGCCCCTGTGGGCCCCAGCATTTT | CASSPCGPQHF
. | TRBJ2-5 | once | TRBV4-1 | TGCGCCAGCAGCTCCCCCCCCACGGGCCAAGAGACCCAGTACTTC | CASSSPPTGQETQYF
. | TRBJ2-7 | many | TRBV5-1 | TGCGCCAGCAGCTTGGACCGAACCTCCTACGAGCAGTACTTC | CASSLDRTSYEQYF
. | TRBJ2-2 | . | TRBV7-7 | TGTGCTAGCAGTTCCGGGCCCAGCGGGGAGCTGTTTTTT | CASSSGPSGELFF
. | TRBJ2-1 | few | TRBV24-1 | TGTGCCACCAGTGCCGGGGTTGATGAGCAGTTCTTC | CATSAGVDEQFF
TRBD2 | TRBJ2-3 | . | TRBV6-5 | TGTGCCAGCAGACCCACCGGGGGGAGCACAGATACGCAGTATTTT | CASRPTGGSTDTQYF
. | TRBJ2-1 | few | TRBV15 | TGTGCCACCGGGGTATTGTCAAAACGTGAGCAGTTCTTC | CATGVLSKREQFF
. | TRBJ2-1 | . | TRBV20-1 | TGCAGTGCTAGAGCCCCTAACAGTCGGGAGCAGTTCTTC | CSARAPNSREQFF
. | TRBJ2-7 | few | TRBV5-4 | TGTGCCAGCAGCTCTTACAGGGTTCCCTACGAGCAGTACTTC | CASSSYRVPYEQYF
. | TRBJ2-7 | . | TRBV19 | TGTGCCAGTAGTATGAGTGCGGCAGGGTGGTTTGGCGAGCAGTACTTC | CASSMSAAGWFGEQYF
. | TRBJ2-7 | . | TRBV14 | TGTGCCAGCAGCCAAGGACAAGTAATCGGGGCAGGCTACGAGCAGTACTTC | CASSQGQVIGAGYEQYF
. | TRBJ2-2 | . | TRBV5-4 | TGTGCCAGCAGCTTGGTAACGCCCGGGATCGGGGAGCTGTTTTTT | CASSLVTPGIGELFF
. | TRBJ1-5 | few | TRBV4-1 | TGCGCCAGCAGCCAAGATGGGAGTGTACATAGCAATCAGCCCCAGCATTTT | CASSQDGSVHSNQPQHF
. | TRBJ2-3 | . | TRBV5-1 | TGCGCCAGCAGCTCCGACAGCTTCGGAAGGCGAGATACGCAGTATTTT | CASSSDSFGRRDTQYF
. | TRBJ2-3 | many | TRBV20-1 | TGCAGTGCTAGCTCCCGCAGCCTGAGGGATACGCAGTATTTT | CSASSRSLRDTQYF
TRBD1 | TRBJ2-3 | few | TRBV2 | TGTGCCAGCAGAGCGGGACAGGGGTTAGCAGATACGCAGTATTTT | CASRAGQGLADTQYF
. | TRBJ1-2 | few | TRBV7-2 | TGTGCCAGCAGCGTCGGATTAGATGGCTACACCTTC | CASSVGLDGYTF
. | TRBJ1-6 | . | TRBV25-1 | TGTGCCAGCAGTGAGAGTTGGGGCTATAATTCACCCCTCCACTTT | CASSESWGYNSPLHF
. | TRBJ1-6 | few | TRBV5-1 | TGCGCCAGCAGCTCTGGTGGGGCAGCCTATAATTCACCCCTCCACTTT | CASSSGGAAYNSPLHF
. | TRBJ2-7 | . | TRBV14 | TGTGCCAGCAGCCAAGATTACTCAGGGTCCTACGAGCAGTACTTC | CASSQDYSGSYEQYF
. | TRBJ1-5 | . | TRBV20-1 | TGCAGTGCTAGGATGGGACAAAGTAGCAATCAGCCCCAGCATTTT | CSARMGQSSNQPQHF
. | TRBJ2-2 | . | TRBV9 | TGTGCCAGCAGCGTAGATCAGGGGACCGGGGAGCTGTTTTTT | CASSVDQGTGELFF
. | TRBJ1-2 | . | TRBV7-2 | TGTGCCAGCAGCTTAGTAATGGGGGCGGGAGGCTACACCTTC | CASSLVMGAGGYTF
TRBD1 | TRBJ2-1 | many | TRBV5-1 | TGCGCCAGCAGCTTCGACAGGGCGTCCTACAATGAGCAGTTCTTC | CASSFDRASYNEQFF
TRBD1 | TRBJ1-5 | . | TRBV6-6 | TGTGCCAGCAGTTACGTGAATTCCTTCGGACAGGGTGGGCAATATAGCAATCAGCCCCAGCATTTT | CASSYVNSFGQGGQYSNQPQHF
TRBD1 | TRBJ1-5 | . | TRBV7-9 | TGTGCCAGCAGCCGGGGCGGACAGGGCAATCAGCCCCAGCATTTT | CASSRGGQGNQPQHF
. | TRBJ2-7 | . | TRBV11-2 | TGTGCCACAAAGCTTGGGGGGGCCGGGGAGCAGTACTTC | CATKLGGAGEQYF
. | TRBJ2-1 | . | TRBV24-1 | TGTGCCACCAGACACAGCGCCTACAATGAGCAGTTCTTC | CATRHSAYNEQFF
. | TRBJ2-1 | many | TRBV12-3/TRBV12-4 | TGTGCCAGCAGTTTGGGGTATGAGCAGTTCTTC | CASSLGYEQFF
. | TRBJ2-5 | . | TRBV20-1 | TGCAGTGCTAGACTGCGGCGTGGGACCCAGTACTTC | CSARLRRGTQYF
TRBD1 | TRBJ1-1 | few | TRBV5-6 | TGTGCCAGCAGGGAGTCGGACAGGGACCACACTGAAGCTTTCTTT | CASRESDRDHTEAFF
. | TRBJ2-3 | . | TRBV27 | TGTGCCAGCAGTGTGACATTCGGTCGCTCAGATACGCAGTATTTT | CASSVTFGRSDTQYF
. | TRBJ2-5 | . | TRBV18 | TGTGCCAGCTCACCACGGGCAGGGAGTAAGGAGACCCAGTACTTC | CASSPRAGSKETQYF
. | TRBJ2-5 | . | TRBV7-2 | TGTGCCAGCAGCTTATACCTGTTTGCCCAAGAGACCCAGTACTTC | CASSLYLFAQETQYF
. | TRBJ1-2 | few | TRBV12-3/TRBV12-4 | TGTGCCAGCAGTCCCAGCCTCGGTAGCTATGGCTACACCTTC | CASSPSLGSYGYTF
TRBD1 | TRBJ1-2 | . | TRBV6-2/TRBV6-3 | TGTGCCAGCAGTTATAGCAGGGGGCTAGATGATGGCTACACCTTC | CASSYSRGLDDGYTF
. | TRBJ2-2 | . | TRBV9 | TGTGCCAGCAGCGTAGCCTTATCGGGCAGACCCCCGCCCGGGGAGCTGTTTTTT | CASSVALSGRPPPGELFF
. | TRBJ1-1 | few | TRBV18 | TGTGCCAGCTCGTCCTCGACAGCGCTAAACACTGAAGCTTTCTTT | CASSSSTALNTEAFF
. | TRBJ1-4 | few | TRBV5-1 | TGCGCCAGCAGCTTGGACCGGCAGTGGATGGGAAAACTGTTTTTT | CASSLDRQWMGKLFF
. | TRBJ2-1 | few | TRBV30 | TGTGCCTGGAGTGTACTGGGGAAAGAGCAGTTCTTC | CAWSVLGKEQFF
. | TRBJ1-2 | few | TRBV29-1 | TGCAGCGGGGTCACCCCCAACGGCTACACCTTC | CSGVTPNGYTF
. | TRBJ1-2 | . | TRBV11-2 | TGTGCCAGCAGCTCGCCTAGAGACTATGGCTACACCTTC | CASSSPRDYGYTF
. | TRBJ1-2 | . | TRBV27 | TGTGCCAGCAGATCCACCGGTGATGGCTACACCTTC | CASRSTGDGYTF
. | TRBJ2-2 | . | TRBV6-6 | TGTGCCAGCAGCCCCCTTTCCTTGACGGAGCTGTTTTTT | CASSPLSLTELFF
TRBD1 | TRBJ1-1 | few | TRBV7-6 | TGTGCCAGCAGCCCCGGGACAGGGGTGACTGAAGCTTTCTTT | CASSPGTGVTEAFF
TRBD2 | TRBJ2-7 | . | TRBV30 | TGTGCCTGGAGCGAACTTGGACTAGCCTCCTACGAGCAGTACTTC | CAWSELGLASYEQYF
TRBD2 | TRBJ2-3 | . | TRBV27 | TGTGCCAGCAGTGTCCGGGGGGGGGTGAGCACAGATACGCAGTATTTT | CASSVRGGVSTDTQYF
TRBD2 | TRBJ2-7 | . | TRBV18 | TGTGCCAGCTCACCACCTTGGAGCCAGCGGGGGGGAAGGTCCTACGAGCAGTACTTC | CASSPPWSQRGGRSYEQYF
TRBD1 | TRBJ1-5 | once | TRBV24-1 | TGTGCCACCAGTGCTTCAGGGGGCAGAAATCAGCCCCAGCATTTT | CATSASGGRNQPQHF
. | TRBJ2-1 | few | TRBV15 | TGTGCCACCACCCTCACAAACTTTTACAATGAGCAGTTCTTC | CATTLTNFYNEQFF
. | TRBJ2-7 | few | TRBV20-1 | TGCAGTGCTAGAGTGGCCTCGGGGACCTACGAGCAGTACTTC | CSARVASGTYEQYF